This is a list of T cell receptor beta chains from one sample in a study of CD8 T cells in ankylosing spondylitis. TCRdb re-analysed the 5' RACE reads in MiXCR, keeping a single row per CDR3 protein. Counted here are roughly 700,000 distinct CDR3 sequences, around 19% occurring once; the ten biggest clones make up under 20%. Sequencing was carried out using blood, either unsorted or a sorted T cell fraction (not recorded which). These receptors were collected from a male donor with ankylosing spondylitis. CDR3s include the opening cysteine and the closing phenylalanine or tryptophan. Fields, in order: CDR3 DNA, CDR3 protein, D gene, CDR3 length, clone size, V gene, J gene. The D gene is left open where the match is weak. Only some rows state a clone size, as once, few, many or a class for expanded clones.

CDR3 DNA: TGTGCCAGCAGCTCCCTTGGAGCGGGGCTGGATACGCAGTATTTT
CDR3 protein: CASSSLGAGLDTQYF
D gene: TRBD2
CDR3 length: 15
clone size: -
V gene: TRBV7-8
J gene: TRBJ2-3

CDR3 DNA: TGCGCCAGCAGCGCCTCGACAGGGGGCGGCTACGAGCAGTACTTC
CDR3 protein: CASSASTGGGYEQYF
D gene: TRBD1
CDR3 length: 15
clone size: -
V gene: TRBV5-1
J gene: TRBJ2-7

CDR3 DNA: TGTGCCAGCAGCCCCAGCGGCGGCAGCGATGAGCAGTTCTTC
CDR3 protein: CASSPSGGSDEQFF
D gene: -
CDR3 length: 14
clone size: -
V gene: TRBV7-3
J gene: TRBJ2-1

CDR3 DNA: TGTGCCAGCAGCCCTAGCGGGGGGGTCTCTGATGAGCAGTTCTTC
CDR3 protein: CASSPSGGVSDEQFF
D gene: TRBD2
CDR3 length: 15
clone size: few
V gene: TRBV4-2
J gene: TRBJ2-1

CDR3 DNA: TGTGCCAGCAGCCAAAATGGAGGGAATGAGCAGTTCTTC
CDR3 protein: CASSQNGGNEQFF
D gene: -
CDR3 length: 13
clone size: many
V gene: TRBV3-1
J gene: TRBJ2-1

CDR3 DNA: TGCGCCAGCAGCCAATCGACGGCATACAATGAGCAGTTCTTC
CDR3 protein: CASSQSTAYNEQFF
D gene: -
CDR3 length: 14
clone size: few
V gene: TRBV4-1
J gene: TRBJ2-1

CDR3 DNA: TGCGCCAGCAGCCAGGGACAGGGGTGGTCCTACGAGCAGTACTTC
CDR3 protein: CASSQGQGWSYEQYF
D gene: TRBD1
CDR3 length: 15
clone size: -
V gene: TRBV4-3
J gene: TRBJ2-7

CDR3 DNA: TGCAGTGCGACTAGCGGGAGGGATACCTACGAGCAGTACTTC
CDR3 protein: CSATSGRDTYEQYF
D gene: TRBD2
CDR3 length: 14
clone size: few
V gene: TRBV20-1
J gene: TRBJ2-7

CDR3 DNA: TGCAGCGTTGAACCGCCGAACACTGAAGCTTTCTTT
CDR3 protein: CSVEPPNTEAFF
D gene: -
CDR3 length: 12
clone size: -
V gene: TRBV29-1
J gene: TRBJ1-1

CDR3 DNA: TGTGCCAGCACTGAGGAGCGGCGCACAGATACGCAGTATTTT
CDR3 protein: CASTEERRTDTQYF
D gene: -
CDR3 length: 14
clone size: -
V gene: TRBV28
J gene: TRBJ2-3

CDR3 DNA: TGCAGTGCTAGAGTAGGCCCGAGGAACACTGAAGCTTTCTTT
CDR3 protein: CSARVGPRNTEAFF
D gene: -
CDR3 length: 14
clone size: -
V gene: TRBV20-1
J gene: TRBJ1-1

CDR3 DNA: TGTGCCAGCAGTTACTCACGAGGGGTTGAAGCTTTCTTT
CDR3 protein: CASSYSRGVEAFF
D gene: -
CDR3 length: 13
clone size: once
V gene: TRBV6-6
J gene: TRBJ1-1

CDR3 DNA: TGTGCCAGCAGCTTAGTTTCTAGCGGTCAAGAGACCCAGTACTTC
CDR3 protein: CASSLVSSGQETQYF
D gene: TRBD2
CDR3 length: 15
clone size: few
V gene: TRBV7-6
J gene: TRBJ2-5

CDR3 DNA: TGTGCCAGCAGCTTCTCACAGGGGATGAACACTGAAGCTTTCTTT
CDR3 protein: CASSFSQGMNTEAFF
D gene: TRBD1
CDR3 length: 15
clone size: few
V gene: TRBV7-9
J gene: TRBJ1-1

CDR3 DNA: TGTGCCAGCAAACACGGCTTCTCTGGAAACACCATATATTTT
CDR3 protein: CASKHGFSGNTIYF
D gene: -
CDR3 length: 14
clone size: -
V gene: TRBV25-1
J gene: TRBJ1-3

CDR3 DNA: TGTGCCAGCAGTTTGTGGGCAGGGGCGGTAAACGAGCAGTACTTC
CDR3 protein: CASSLWAGAVNEQYF
D gene: -
CDR3 length: 15
clone size: -
V gene: TRBV12-3/TRBV12-4
J gene: TRBJ2-7

CDR3 DNA: TGTGCCAGCTTGGCAGGGGGGGCGGCAGATACGCAGTATTTT
CDR3 protein: CASLAGGAADTQYF
D gene: -
CDR3 length: 14
clone size: -
V gene: TRBV2
J gene: TRBJ2-3

CDR3 DNA: TGCAGTGCTCCGCAGACTAGCGGTCGCACAGATACGCAGTATTTT
CDR3 protein: CSAPQTSGRTDTQYF
D gene: TRBD2
CDR3 length: 15
clone size: -
V gene: TRBV20-1
J gene: TRBJ2-3

CDR3 DNA: TGTGCCAGCAGCCGACTGACTAGCGGGGAGCGAGTGTTCTTC
CDR3 protein: CASSRLTSGERVFF
D gene: TRBD2
CDR3 length: 14
clone size: few
V gene: TRBV4-2
J gene: TRBJ2-1

CDR3 DNA: TGTGCCAGCAGCCAAGACCCTTCTCTCGTTGAGCAGTTCTTC
CDR3 protein: CASSQDPSLVEQFF
D gene: -
CDR3 length: 14
clone size: -
V gene: TRBV4-2
J gene: TRBJ2-1

CDR3 DNA: TGTGCCAGCTCACGTACAGGGGGCCCCATGAACACTGAAGCTTTCTTT
CDR3 protein: CASSRTGGPMNTEAFF
D gene: TRBD1
CDR3 length: 16
clone size: -
V gene: TRBV18
J gene: TRBJ1-1

CDR3 DNA: TGTGCCACCAGTGACCCACGACAGGGGTTCCCCGGGGAGCTGTTTTTT
CDR3 protein: CATSDPRQGFPGELFF
D gene: TRBD1
CDR3 length: 16
clone size: many
V gene: TRBV24-1
J gene: TRBJ2-2

CDR3 DNA: TGTGCCAGCAGCCCCCCCGGTTGGACAGACACTGAAGCTTTCTTT
CDR3 protein: CASSPPGWTDTEAFF
D gene: -
CDR3 length: 15
clone size: once
V gene: TRBV3-1
J gene: TRBJ1-1

CDR3 DNA: TGTGCCAGCAGCTTAACCGGACTAGCGGGAAAAGAGACCCAGTACTTC
CDR3 protein: CASSLTGLAGKETQYF
D gene: TRBD2
CDR3 length: 16
clone size: few
V gene: TRBV7-9
J gene: TRBJ2-5

CDR3 DNA: TGTGCCAGCAGGAGGTACACTTTGGACACTGAAGCTTTCTTT
CDR3 protein: CASRRYTLDTEAFF
D gene: -
CDR3 length: 14
clone size: few
V gene: TRBV12-3/TRBV12-4
J gene: TRBJ1-1

CDR3 DNA: TGCAGCGTTCCGGACCTAAACACCGGGGAGCTGTTTTTT
CDR3 protein: CSVPDLNTGELFF
D gene: -
CDR3 length: 13
clone size: few
V gene: TRBV29-1
J gene: TRBJ2-2

CDR3 DNA: TGTGCCAGCAGCGAGAGAGGGAGGGATGAGCAGTTCTTC
CDR3 protein: CASSERGRDEQFF
D gene: TRBD2
CDR3 length: 13
clone size: -
V gene: TRBV9
J gene: TRBJ2-1

CDR3 DNA: TGCAGTGCTAGAGATCCCCTAGCGAGCACAGATACGCAGTATTTT
CDR3 protein: CSARDPLASTDTQYF
D gene: -
CDR3 length: 15
clone size: -
V gene: TRBV20-1
J gene: TRBJ2-3

CDR3 DNA: TGTGCCAGCACTGGACCCCTGAACACTGAAGCTTTCTTT
CDR3 protein: CASTGPLNTEAFF
D gene: -
CDR3 length: 13
clone size: -
V gene: TRBV28
J gene: TRBJ1-1

CDR3 DNA: TGTGCCAGCAGTGACAGGGGGATCACCGGGGAGCTGTTTTTT
CDR3 protein: CASSDRGITGELFF
D gene: TRBD1
CDR3 length: 14
clone size: -
V gene: TRBV6-1
J gene: TRBJ2-2

CDR3 DNA: TGTGCCAGCAGTGAGGGGCCAGGAGCGAAGCAGTACTTC
CDR3 protein: CASSEGPGAKQYF
D gene: -
CDR3 length: 13
clone size: -
V gene: TRBV6-4
J gene: TRBJ2-7

CDR3 DNA: TGCAGCGTTGTTCCAGGGAAGGGCACCGGGGAGCTGTTTTTT
CDR3 protein: CSVVPGKGTGELFF
D gene: -
CDR3 length: 14
clone size: -
V gene: TRBV29-1
J gene: TRBJ2-2

CDR3 DNA: TGTGCCAGCAGCCCCAGGGATCATTCACCCCTCCACTTT
CDR3 protein: CASSPRDHSPLHF
D gene: -
CDR3 length: 13
clone size: -
V gene: TRBV7-8
J gene: TRBJ1-6

CDR3 DNA: TGTGCCAGCAGATTTGGGACAGGGGCCCAGGGGGAGACCCAGTACTTC
CDR3 protein: CASRFGTGAQGETQYF
D gene: TRBD1
CDR3 length: 16
clone size: -
V gene: TRBV9
J gene: TRBJ2-5

CDR3 DNA: TGTGCCACCAGTGATTTGCTGGGGGGCGGAACCCAAAATGAGCAGTTCTTC
CDR3 protein: CATSDLLGGGTQNEQFF
D gene: -
CDR3 length: 17
clone size: -
V gene: TRBV24-1
J gene: TRBJ2-1

CDR3 DNA: TGTGCCAGCAGTTTACTGACTAGCGAGTCCGGGGCCCAGTACTTC
CDR3 protein: CASSLLTSESGAQYF
D gene: TRBD2
CDR3 length: 15
clone size: -
V gene: TRBV12-3/TRBV12-4
J gene: TRBJ2-5

CDR3 DNA: TGTGCCACCAGCAGAGTGCGGACTAGCTCCTACAATGAGCAGTTCTTC
CDR3 protein: CATSRVRTSSYNEQFF
D gene: TRBD2
CDR3 length: 16
clone size: -
V gene: TRBV15
J gene: TRBJ2-1

CDR3 DNA: TGTGCCAGCAGCTCCAACAGGGCTGCATACGAGCAGTACTTC
CDR3 protein: CASSSNRAAYEQYF
D gene: -
CDR3 length: 14
clone size: many
V gene: TRBV7-2
J gene: TRBJ2-7

CDR3 DNA: TGTGCCAGCAGTGTTGAGGGGAGTAGGGGAAATGAGCAGTTCTTC
CDR3 protein: CASSVEGSRGNEQFF
D gene: -
CDR3 length: 15
clone size: -
V gene: TRBV2
J gene: TRBJ2-1